The rows below give T cell receptor beta chains drawn from one sample of a study of blood T cell repertoires in COVID-19. Measured with immunoSEQ multiplex PCR; TCRdb has only the in-frame clones, and not every one. This sample has 50,000 to 70,000 clones, with 70% to 85% found just once. Source material: peripheral blood. Receptors were obtained from a man between 60 and 75 years old with acute or convalescent COVID-19. Each CDR3 is given with its conserved first and last residue. A D gene is named only where the DNA matches it firmly. Clone size appears in some rows only: once, few, many, or a class for an expanded clone.

d_gene: TRBD2
j_gene: TRBJ2-5
v_gene: TRBV2
abundance: .
CDR3nt: TGTGCCAGGGGATCGGGGACTAGCGGTTATCAGTACCAAGAGACCCAGTACTTC
CDR3aa: CARGSGTSGYQYQETQYF

d_gene: .
j_gene: TRBJ2-7
v_gene: TRBV9
abundance: .
CDR3nt: TGTGCCAGCAGCGTATCCCCATCATCCGGCTACGAGCAGTACTTC
CDR3aa: CASSVSPSSGYEQYF

d_gene: .
j_gene: TRBJ1-5
v_gene: TRBV10-3
abundance: .
CDR3nt: TGTGCCATCAGCCCAAACAGGGTTCAGCCCCAGCATTTT
CDR3aa: CAISPNRVQPQHF

d_gene: TRBD1
j_gene: TRBJ2-2
v_gene: TRBV11-3
abundance: .
CDR3nt: TGTGCCAGCAGCAAGGGACAGGGGGCCGCCGGGGAGCTGTTTTTT
CDR3aa: CASSKGQGAAGELFF

d_gene: TRBD2
j_gene: TRBJ2-7
v_gene: TRBV6-2/TRBV6-3
abundance: .
CDR3nt: TGTGCCAGCAGCCCCGGGACTATCTACGAGCAGTACTTC
CDR3aa: CASSPGTIYEQYF

d_gene: TRBD2
j_gene: TRBJ2-1
v_gene: TRBV7-2
abundance: few
CDR3nt: TGTGCCAGCAGCTTAGGTCCTAGCGGATTCTCCTACAATGAGCAGTTCTTC
CDR3aa: CASSLGPSGFSYNEQFF

d_gene: TRBD2
j_gene: TRBJ2-7
v_gene: TRBV9
abundance: few
CDR3nt: TGTGCCAGCAGCCAGAGCGGGGGCCTGTCCTACGAGCAGTACTTC
CDR3aa: CASSQSGGLSYEQYF

d_gene: TRBD1
j_gene: TRBJ2-1
v_gene: TRBV27
abundance: .
CDR3nt: TGTGCCAGCAGTCCCAGGACAGGCAGCTCCTACAATGAGCAGTTCTTC
CDR3aa: CASSPRTGSSYNEQFF

d_gene: TRBD1
j_gene: TRBJ2-7
v_gene: TRBV28
abundance: .
CDR3nt: TGTGCCAGCAGTTTAACAGGGGGCCTTTCCTACGAGCAGTACTTC
CDR3aa: CASSLTGGLSYEQYF

d_gene: TRBD2
j_gene: TRBJ2-5
v_gene: TRBV9
abundance: .
CDR3nt: TGTGCCAGCAGCCCCTCCGGGACTAGCGGGAGTCAAGAGACCCAGTACTTC
CDR3aa: CASSPSGTSGSQETQYF

d_gene: TRBD2
j_gene: TRBJ2-7
v_gene: TRBV10-1
abundance: few
CDR3nt: TGCGCCAGCAGTGGCCCTGGACTAGCGGGAATCTCCTACGAGCAGTACTTC
CDR3aa: CASSGPGLAGISYEQYF

d_gene: TRBD2
j_gene: TRBJ2-7
v_gene: TRBV4-2
abundance: once
CDR3nt: TGTGCCAGCAGCCGGGGGACTAGCGGGTCGAACGAGCAGTACTTC
CDR3aa: CASSRGTSGSNEQYF

d_gene: .
j_gene: TRBJ2-7
v_gene: TRBV6-5
abundance: few
CDR3nt: TGTGCCAGACCCGCCCACCGCGAGAGCTCCTACGAGCAGTACTTC
CDR3aa: CARPAHRESSYEQYF

d_gene: TRBD2
j_gene: TRBJ2-1
v_gene: TRBV19
abundance: few
CDR3nt: TGTGCCAGTAATGGAGCGACTAGCGGATACAATGAGCAGTTCTTC
CDR3aa: CASNGATSGYNEQFF

d_gene: TRBD1
j_gene: TRBJ2-7
v_gene: TRBV18
abundance: .
CDR3nt: TGTGCCAGCTCACCGGTCGGGACAGCGACCTACGAGCAGTACTTC
CDR3aa: CASSPVGTATYEQYF

d_gene: .
j_gene: TRBJ2-7
v_gene: TRBV12-5
abundance: .
CDR3nt: TGTGCTAGTTTCTTAAACTATAGCGGATCCTACGAGCAGTACTTC
CDR3aa: CASFLNYSGSYEQYF

d_gene: TRBD2
j_gene: TRBJ2-1
v_gene: TRBV19
abundance: once
CDR3nt: TGTGCCAGTAGCCGGCGGGAGGGGGATGAGCAGTTCTTC
CDR3aa: CASSRREGDEQFF

d_gene: .
j_gene: TRBJ1-1
v_gene: TRBV5-4
abundance: .
CDR3nt: TGTGCCAGCAGCTTGGGGGGCGGCGACATGAACACTGAAGCTTTCTTT
CDR3aa: CASSLGGGDMNTEAFF

d_gene: TRBD2
j_gene: TRBJ2-3
v_gene: TRBV18
abundance: .
CDR3nt: TGTGCCAGCTCACGGCGGTTGTACCGGGAGGCTGGCACAGATACGCAGTATTTT
CDR3aa: CASSRRLYREAGTDTQYF

d_gene: .
j_gene: TRBJ1-1
v_gene: TRBV2
abundance: .
CDR3nt: TGTGCCAGCAGTGAAAGGAGGGATTCAGCTTTCTTT
CDR3aa: CASSERRDSAFF

d_gene: .
j_gene: TRBJ2-7
v_gene: TRBV7-2
abundance: few
CDR3nt: TGTGCCAGCAGCTCAGACAGGCCCCACGAGCAGTACTTC
CDR3aa: CASSSDRPHEQYF

d_gene: TRBD1
j_gene: TRBJ2-7
v_gene: TRBV7-2
abundance: .
CDR3nt: TGTGCCAGCAAACCGGGACAGCTACCTACAGAGCAGTACTTC
CDR3aa: CASKPGQLPTEQYF

d_gene: .
j_gene: TRBJ1-3
v_gene: TRBV2
abundance: .
CDR3nt: TGTGCCAGCAGTGAAGGGATCAGGTCTGGAAACACCATATATTTT
CDR3aa: CASSEGIRSGNTIYF

d_gene: .
j_gene: TRBJ2-1
v_gene: TRBV3-1/TRBV3-2
abundance: .
CDR3nt: TGTGCCAGCAGCCACCCCGCCGGGTTCGGCAATGAGCAGTTCTTC
CDR3aa: CASSHPAGFGNEQFF

d_gene: TRBD2
j_gene: TRBJ2-5
v_gene: TRBV28
abundance: .
CDR3nt: TGTGCCAGCAGTTTGGGATTAGCGGGAACCCAAGAGACCCAGTACTTC
CDR3aa: CASSLGLAGTQETQYF

d_gene: TRBD1
j_gene: TRBJ1-6
v_gene: TRBV7-2
abundance: .
CDR3nt: TGTGCCAGCAGCTTAGGTTGGACAGGGAAATCACCCCTCCACTTT
CDR3aa: CASSLGWTGKSPLHF

d_gene: .
j_gene: TRBJ2-1
v_gene: TRBV7-2
abundance: .
CDR3nt: TGTGCCAGCAGCTTGCAGGCAGACAATGAGCAGTTCTTC
CDR3aa: CASSLQADNEQFF

d_gene: .
j_gene: TRBJ2-3
v_gene: TRBV7-9
abundance: .
CDR3nt: TGTGCCAGCAGCTCCCCCCAGGGGCGGCATCTTACGCAGTATTTT
CDR3aa: CASSSPQGRHLTQYF

d_gene: .
j_gene: TRBJ2-7
v_gene: TRBV27
abundance: .
CDR3nt: TGTGCCAGCAGGAGACCCGGGACCCAGGGGGGCCGACTATACTTC
CDR3aa: CASRRPGTQGGRLYF

d_gene: .
j_gene: TRBJ1-6
v_gene: TRBV12-3/TRBV12-4
abundance: .
CDR3nt: TGTGCCAGCAGTTTTGCGGATTCACCCCTCCACTTT
CDR3aa: CASSFADSPLHF

d_gene: .
j_gene: TRBJ2-1
v_gene: TRBV20-1
abundance: .
CDR3nt: TGCAGTGAGGGGGAAGGGGAGCAGTTCTTC
CDR3aa: CSEGEGEQFF

d_gene: .
j_gene: TRBJ2-7
v_gene: TRBV27
abundance: .
CDR3nt: TGTGCCAGCAGCTTCATTACAGGGCTGAACGAGCAGTACTTC
CDR3aa: CASSFITGLNEQYF

d_gene: .
j_gene: TRBJ2-2
v_gene: TRBV18
abundance: .
CDR3nt: TGTGCCAGCTCACCGAGACGGGGGAACACCGGGGAGCTGTTTTTT
CDR3aa: CASSPRRGNTGELFF

d_gene: .
j_gene: TRBJ1-1
v_gene: TRBV7-9
abundance: once
CDR3nt: TGTGCCAGCAGCCTTTCCCTCGGGCGGGTGAGCACTGAAGCTTTCTTT
CDR3aa: CASSLSLGRVSTEAFF

d_gene: TRBD1
j_gene: TRBJ1-1
v_gene: TRBV5-4
abundance: .
CDR3nt: TGTGCCAGCAGCTTGGGCCCCGGGACAGGGGGTGCTGAAGCTTTCTTT
CDR3aa: CASSLGPGTGGAEAFF

d_gene: TRBD1
j_gene: TRBJ1-1
v_gene: TRBV5-1
abundance: .
CDR3nt: TGCGCCAGCAGCCGCACGACAGGGGGCGAGGGACACACTGAAGCTTTCTTT
CDR3aa: CASSRTTGGEGHTEAFF

d_gene: .
j_gene: TRBJ2-5
v_gene: TRBV5-1
abundance: .
CDR3nt: TGCGCCAGCAGCTTCCAGGGTTCCCAAGAGACCCAGTACTTC
CDR3aa: CASSFQGSQETQYF

d_gene: .
j_gene: TRBJ1-1
v_gene: TRBV15
abundance: .
CDR3nt: TGTGCCACCAGCGGATGGACGGGAGGGACTGAAGCTTTCTTT
CDR3aa: CATSGWTGGTEAFF

d_gene: TRBD2
j_gene: TRBJ2-1
v_gene: TRBV18
abundance: .
CDR3nt: TGTGCCAGCTCACACACTACTAGCGACCATGAGCAGTTCTTC
CDR3aa: CASSHTTSDHEQFF

d_gene: TRBD1
j_gene: TRBJ1-3
v_gene: TRBV28
abundance: .
CDR3nt: TGTGCCAGCAGCCTTATACAGGGGAGCTCTGGAAACACCATATATTTT
CDR3aa: CASSLIQGSSGNTIYF

d_gene: .
j_gene: TRBJ2-1
v_gene: TRBV5-1
abundance: .
CDR3nt: TGCGCCAGCAGCTTGGTAGCAGATTACAATGAGCAGTTCTTC
CDR3aa: CASSLVADYNEQFF

d_gene: .
j_gene: TRBJ1-1
v_gene: TRBV20-1
abundance: .
CDR3nt: TGCAGTGCTAGATCGAGCACTGAAGCTTTCTTT
CDR3aa: CSARSSTEAFF

d_gene: .
j_gene: TRBJ1-1
v_gene: TRBV24-1
abundance: .
CDR3nt: TGTGCCACCAGTGAGGCCGGGGGTACTGAAGCTTTCTTT
CDR3aa: CATSEAGGTEAFF

d_gene: .
j_gene: TRBJ1-2
v_gene: TRBV3-1/TRBV3-2
abundance: .
CDR3nt: TGTGCCAGCAGCCCCTCTTTATGGCAGGCATATGGCTACACCTTC
CDR3aa: CASSPSLWQAYGYTF

d_gene: TRBD1
j_gene: TRBJ1-4
v_gene: TRBV6-6
abundance: few
CDR3nt: TGTGCCAGCAGTTACTCTGGGACAGGCAATAATGAAAAACTGTTTTTT
CDR3aa: CASSYSGTGNNEKLFF

d_gene: .
j_gene: TRBJ1-5
v_gene: TRBV24-1
abundance: many
CDR3nt: TGTGCCACCAGTGACTTGACGAGCGATAGCAATCAGCCCCAGCATTTT
CDR3aa: CATSDLTSDSNQPQHF

d_gene: .
j_gene: TRBJ1-5
v_gene: TRBV28
abundance: .
CDR3nt: TGTGCCAGCAGTTTAGAGAGCAATCAGCCCCAGCATTTT
CDR3aa: CASSLESNQPQHF

d_gene: TRBD2
j_gene: TRBJ2-3
v_gene: TRBV11-3
abundance: .
CDR3nt: TGTGCCAGCAGCTTTTATAGCGGGAGTCGTGCAGATACGCAGTATTTT
CDR3aa: CASSFYSGSRADTQYF

d_gene: TRBD1
j_gene: TRBJ1-1
v_gene: TRBV9
abundance: .
CDR3nt: TGTGCCAGCAGCCCTAGGGACAGGGAGAACACTGAAGCTTTCTTT
CDR3aa: CASSPRDRENTEAFF

d_gene: .
j_gene: TRBJ1-1
v_gene: TRBV3-1/TRBV3-2
abundance: .
CDR3nt: TGTGCCAGCAGCGTACTGATGAACACTGAAGCTTTCTTT
CDR3aa: CASSVLMNTEAFF

d_gene: .
j_gene: TRBJ1-2
v_gene: TRBV19
abundance: .
CDR3nt: TGTGCCAGTAGTATTACGGAGGGCAGGCCCACCTTC
CDR3aa: CASSITEGRPTF

d_gene: .
j_gene: TRBJ2-7
v_gene: TRBV11-2
abundance: .
CDR3nt: TGTGCCAGCAGCTTAGATCTCGGACATAGGGAGCAGTACTTC
CDR3aa: CASSLDLGHREQYF

d_gene: .
j_gene: TRBJ2-7
v_gene: TRBV18
abundance: .
CDR3nt: TGTGCCAGCTCTCTACAGGACATCTACGAGCAGTACTTC
CDR3aa: CASSLQDIYEQYF

d_gene: .
j_gene: TRBJ2-1
v_gene: TRBV5-1
abundance: .
CDR3nt: TGCGCCAGCAGCTTGCCAGGATCCATCTACAATGAGCAGTTCTTC
CDR3aa: CASSLPGSIYNEQFF

d_gene: .
j_gene: TRBJ1-1
v_gene: TRBV11-1
abundance: .
CDR3nt: TGTGCCAGCAGCTTAGTAGGCCAGGGGACTGAAGCTTTCTTT
CDR3aa: CASSLVGQGTEAFF

d_gene: TRBD2
j_gene: TRBJ2-1
v_gene: TRBV7-9
abundance: many
CDR3nt: TGTGCCAGCAGCTTGGCGGGAGGCGATGAGCAGTTCTTC
CDR3aa: CASSLAGGDEQFF

d_gene: .
j_gene: TRBJ1-1
v_gene: TRBV5-6
abundance: .
CDR3nt: TGTGCCAGCAGCTTCCGGAACACTGAAGCTTTCTTT
CDR3aa: CASSFRNTEAFF